The clone carrying this T cell receptor (beta chain) was counted between two and nine times. Its antigen is unidentified. The table came from immunoSEQ multiplex PCR; TCRdb's copy has only in-frame clones and leaves some out. The sample lists some 150,000 clones, about nine tenths occurring once. This entry comes from a study of T cell responses to AZD1222 COVID-19 vaccine. Findings and limits, study-wide: The study identified only a handful of AZD1222 recipients as seropositive at baseline. In the spike-specific TCR repertoire, nearly half reportedly target unmutated variant regions. Spike-specific TCR breadth rose after two AZD1222 doses, and depth rose as well. Researchers took repertoire samples only after the peak T cell response had come.

The receptor was derived from an adult in good health. The sample consisted of peripheral blood, taken on day 0 of MenACWY control vaccination.

The CDR3 bases are TGCGCCAGCAGCGGAAACAGGGGCCCCAACACTGAAGCTTTCTTT. This codes for CASSGNRGPNTEAFF. This chain connects TRBV5-1 to TRBJ1-1; 7 bases are a match to TRBD1. The trim removed 4 bases at V and 2 bases at J, leaving 8 bases unmatched. The CDR3 is 15 amino acids. The germline gives CDR1 SGHRS, CDR2 YFSETQ.